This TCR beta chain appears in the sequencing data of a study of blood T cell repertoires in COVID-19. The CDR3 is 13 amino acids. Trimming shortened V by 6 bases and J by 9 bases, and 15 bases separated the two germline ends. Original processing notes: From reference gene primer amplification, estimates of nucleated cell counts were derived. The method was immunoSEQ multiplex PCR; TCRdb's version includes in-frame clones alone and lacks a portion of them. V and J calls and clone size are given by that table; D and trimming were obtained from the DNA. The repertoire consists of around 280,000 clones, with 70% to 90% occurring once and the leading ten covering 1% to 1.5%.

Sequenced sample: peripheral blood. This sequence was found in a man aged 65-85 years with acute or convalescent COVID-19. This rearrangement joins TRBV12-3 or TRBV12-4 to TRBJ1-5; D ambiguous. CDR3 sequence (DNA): TGTGCCAGCAGGCGAGAGGTTGCTGCGCCCCAGCATTTT. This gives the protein CASRREVAAPQHF.